This TCR beta chain was recovered during a study of beta chain features in type 1 diabetes. With regard to this clone: As yet, its antigen is unknown.

The authors reverse transcribed all of the isolated RNA, so sequencing captured expressed TCRB transcripts. The data were produced by immunoSEQ multiplex PCR, yet TCRdb's version contains in-frame clones alone and is incomplete. This sample yields 12,000 to 15,000 clones, of which roughly 67% are seen a single time; about 0.6% belongs to the top ten. General study results and limits: Researchers report that Type 1 diabetes patients had moderately but significantly shorter TCRB CDR3s across all four CD4+ subsets.

V trimming: 0 bases; J trimming: 8 bases; junction bases outside the gene matches: 10. This CDR3 contains 16 residues. Germline assignment: CDR1 LNHDA and CDR2 SQIVND (reference sequence). This receptor was taken from a woman under 30 with type 1 diabetes. The chain is built from TRBV19 and TRBJ2-3, with 8 positions matching TRBD2. Specimen: stem cell memory CD4+ T cells from blood. The DNA of the CDR3 is TGTGCCAGTAGTATAGAAGTTAGCGGGGCTTTATCTACGCAGTATTTT. This gives the protein CASSIEVSGALSTQYF. Using reference TRBV19 and TRBJ2-3 for the parts outside the CDR3, the full variable domain is DGGITQSPKYLFRKEGQNVTLSCEQNLNHDAMYWYRQDPGQGLRLIYYSQIVNDFQKGDIAEGYSVSREKKESFPLTVTSAQKNPTAFYLCASSIEVSGALSTQYFGPGTRLTVL.